Sequencing of this T cell receptor beta chain was carried out in a study of T cell repertoires in cytomegalovirus infection (dated by TCRdb to the late 2010s). About the full investigation: Alongside well-studied HLA-B-restricted epitopes, the peptide stimulations were aimed at recently identified HLA-C-restricted CMV epitopes, whose presentation resists viral immunomodulation. Because public TCR beta signatures pointed to carriage of CMV infection together with the matching HLA type, the HLA type of each donor mattered for the analysis. Overall results and qualifications from the work: In the ex vivo response, HLA-C-restricted CMV-specific TCR beta clonotypes were dominant, and in two of eight donors the single most frequent clonotype came from this HLA-C-restricted group. Cumulative frequency of public TCR beta family members discriminated carriers of CMV infection plus the relevant HLA type in this cohort and an independent approximately 370-donor cohort.

As regards this clonotype: Its antigen is currently not known. A read error may be the cause here, since a much bigger clone is one base away. No DNA is shown, since the ends of the CDR3 on it are uncertain; the CDR3 is the one TCRdb lists.

Counted from cysteine to phenylalanine, this CDR3 has 19 amino acids. The sample was run on an Illumina HiSeq 1500. TCRdb reprocessed the public reads (quality trimming at Q25 with fastp, clone calling with MiXCR) and kept in-frame beta chains. All rows with the same CDR3 protein become a single entry with the most common DNA and genes. The sample table lists roughly 350,000 distinct CDR3 sequences, about 35% of them with a count of one. The leading ten clones occupy 13% of the sample. The treatment or condition label for this specimen denotes: in vitro stimulation with specific CMV peptide epitopes to enrich CMV-specific T cells.

Here the sequenced sample was cultured PBMCs, taken from culture after CMV antigen stimulation. Rearrangement joined TRBV7-5 to TRBJ2-1; the table names TRBD2, a call not compared with the DNA. TRBV7-5 counts as a pseudogene. This TCR was recovered from a human donor in good health (CMV status not recorded). Some clones in this sample may be carry-over from other donors' samples. The CDR3 reads CISVPEAPASTSGTNEQFF.